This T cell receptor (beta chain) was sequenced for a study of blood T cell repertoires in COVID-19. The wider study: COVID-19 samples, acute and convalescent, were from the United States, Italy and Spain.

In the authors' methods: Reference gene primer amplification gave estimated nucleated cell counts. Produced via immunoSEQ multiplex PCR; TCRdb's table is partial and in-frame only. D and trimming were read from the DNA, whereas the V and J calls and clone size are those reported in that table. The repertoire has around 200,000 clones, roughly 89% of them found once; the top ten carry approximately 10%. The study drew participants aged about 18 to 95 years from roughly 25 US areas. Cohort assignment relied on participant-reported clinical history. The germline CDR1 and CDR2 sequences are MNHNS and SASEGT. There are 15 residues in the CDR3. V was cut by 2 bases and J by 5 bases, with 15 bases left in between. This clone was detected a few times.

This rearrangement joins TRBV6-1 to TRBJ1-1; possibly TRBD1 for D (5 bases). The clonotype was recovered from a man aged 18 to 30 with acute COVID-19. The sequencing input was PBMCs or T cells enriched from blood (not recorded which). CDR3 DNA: TGTGCCAGCAGTGAATGGGCAGGGATGCGAACTGAAGCTTTCTTT. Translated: CASSEWAGMRTEAFF.